This is a list of T cell receptor beta chains from one sample in a study of blood T cell repertoires in COVID-19. Repertoires were generated with immunoSEQ multiplex PCR, while TCRdb's copy carries only in-frame clones and drops some. The sample includes a few hundred thousand clones, approximately 85% of them seen just once. The sample comprised peripheral blood. The receptors come from an older man with acute or convalescent COVID-19. CDR3s include the opening cysteine and the closing phenylalanine or tryptophan. Fields, in order: V gene, clone size, D gene, J gene, CDR3 protein, CDR3 DNA. The D gene is left open where the match is weak. Clone size, where shown, is once, few, many, or a class for clones that have expanded.

v_gene: TRBV7-9
abundance: -
d_gene: -
j_gene: TRBJ1-1
CDR3aa: CASSLGGSAEAFF
CDR3nt: TGTGCCAGCAGCTTAGGGGGCTCGGCTGAAGCTTTCTTT

v_gene: TRBV5-1
abundance: once
d_gene: TRBD1
j_gene: TRBJ2-7
CDR3aa: CASSTTGQSGYEQYF
CDR3nt: TGCGCCAGCAGCACTACGGGACAGTCAGGTTACGAGCAGTACTTC

v_gene: TRBV4-3
abundance: -
d_gene: TRBD2
j_gene: TRBJ2-5
CDR3aa: CASSPHHRGLAEETQYF
CDR3nt: TGCGCCAGCAGCCCCCACCACAGAGGACTAGCGGAAGAGACCCAGTACTTC

v_gene: TRBV3-1/TRBV3-2
abundance: -
d_gene: -
j_gene: TRBJ1-5
CDR3aa: CASSQGRGDQPQHF
CDR3nt: TGTGCCAGCAGCCAAGGGCGGGGGGATCAGCCCCAGCATTTT

v_gene: TRBV6-6
abundance: few
d_gene: TRBD1
j_gene: TRBJ1-1
CDR3aa: CASFNLGQGDTEAFF
CDR3nt: TGTGCCAGCTTCAACTTAGGACAGGGTGACACTGAAGCTTTCTTT

v_gene: TRBV3-1/TRBV3-2
abundance: -
d_gene: -
j_gene: TRBJ2-3
CDR3aa: CASSLGTSVDSSTDTQYF
CDR3nt: TGTGCCAGCAGCCTCGGGACATCTGTGGATTCTAGCACAGATACGCAGTATTTT

v_gene: TRBV10-1
abundance: -
d_gene: TRBD1
j_gene: TRBJ1-2
CDR3aa: CASRDRTGRYGYTF
CDR3nt: TGCGCCAGCAGGGATAGGACAGGGCGGTATGGCTACACCTTC

v_gene: TRBV28
abundance: -
d_gene: TRBD2
j_gene: TRBJ2-2
CDR3aa: CASSLWASGANTGELFF
CDR3nt: TGTGCCAGCAGTTTATGGGCTAGCGGGGCGAACACCGGGGAGCTGTTTTTT

v_gene: TRBV7-9
abundance: few
d_gene: TRBD1
j_gene: TRBJ2-7
CDR3aa: CASSLLGQGYEQYF
CDR3nt: TGTGCCAGCAGCCTATTGGGACAGGGGTACGAGCAGTACTTC

v_gene: TRBV6-1
abundance: -
d_gene: -
j_gene: TRBJ1-5
CDR3aa: CASSEWRGGGNQPQHF
CDR3nt: TGTGCCAGCAGTGAGTGGAGAGGAGGTGGCAATCAGCCCCAGCATTTT

v_gene: TRBV7-9
abundance: -
d_gene: TRBD1
j_gene: TRBJ2-7
CDR3aa: CASRLGQGNYEQYF
CDR3nt: TGTGCCAGCAGGTTGGGACAGGGGAACTACGAGCAGTACTTC

v_gene: TRBV29-1
abundance: -
d_gene: -
j_gene: TRBJ1-2
CDR3aa: CSVPDRTLGGYTF
CDR3nt: TGCAGCGTGCCTGACAGGACCCTGGGGGGCTACACCTTC

v_gene: TRBV7-2
abundance: -
d_gene: -
j_gene: TRBJ2-7
CDR3aa: CASSTTRPPYEQYF
CDR3nt: TGTGCCAGCAGCACCACTAGGCCCCCCTACGAGCAGTACTTC

v_gene: TRBV28
abundance: -
d_gene: TRBD1
j_gene: TRBJ1-1
CDR3aa: CASSPRTGEAFF
CDR3nt: TGTGCCAGCAGTCCACGGACAGGCGAAGCTTTCTTT

v_gene: TRBV6-5
abundance: -
d_gene: -
j_gene: TRBJ2-3
CDR3aa: CASSMGGGSTDTQYF
CDR3nt: TGTGCCAGCAGCATGGGGGGGGGCAGCACAGATACGCAGTATTTT

v_gene: TRBV28
abundance: once
d_gene: TRBD2
j_gene: TRBJ2-2
CDR3aa: CASTLVASGSTGELFF
CDR3nt: TGTGCCAGCACCCTCGTGGCTAGCGGAAGCACCGGGGAGCTGTTTTTT

v_gene: TRBV28
abundance: -
d_gene: TRBD2
j_gene: TRBJ2-3
CDR3aa: CASYPGLARADTQYF
CDR3nt: TGTGCCAGTTACCCGGGACTAGCGAGGGCAGATACGCAGTATTTT

v_gene: TRBV11-2
abundance: -
d_gene: -
j_gene: TRBJ1-1
CDR3aa: CASSLDKQEAFF
CDR3nt: TGTGCCAGCAGCTTGGACAAGCAAGAAGCTTTCTTT

v_gene: TRBV28
abundance: -
d_gene: TRBD1
j_gene: TRBJ1-2
CDR3aa: CASRDRALGGYTF
CDR3nt: TGTGCCAGCAGAGACAGGGCCCTCGGTGGCTACACCTTC

v_gene: TRBV6-5
abundance: -
d_gene: TRBD1
j_gene: TRBJ1-2
CDR3aa: CASSYHRSDRDDGYTF
CDR3nt: TGTGCCAGCAGTTACCACAGATCGGACAGGGATGACGGCTACACCTTC

v_gene: TRBV12-3/TRBV12-4
abundance: -
d_gene: TRBD1
j_gene: TRBJ1-2
CDR3aa: CASSFRQGDGYTF
CDR3nt: TGTGCCAGCAGTTTCAGACAGGGTGATGGCTACACCTTC

v_gene: TRBV3-1/TRBV3-2
abundance: -
d_gene: -
j_gene: TRBJ2-1
CDR3aa: CASSQVAGAGAYNEQFF
CDR3nt: TGTGCCAGCAGCCAAGTCGCCGGGGCAGGGGCCTACAATGAGCAGTTCTTC

v_gene: TRBV19
abundance: -
d_gene: -
j_gene: TRBJ2-6
CDR3aa: CASSIGTGLWANVLTF
CDR3nt: TGTGCCAGTAGTATAGGAACGGGACTCTGGGCCAACGTCCTGACTTTC

v_gene: TRBV28
abundance: -
d_gene: -
j_gene: TRBJ1-4
CDR3aa: CASSLSGGGEKLFF
CDR3nt: TGTGCCAGCAGTTTAAGCGGGGGCGGTGAAAAACTGTTTTTT